This T cell receptor (beta chain) was retrieved from a study of vaccination effects on CD4 cells after COVID-19. This clone was recorded a few times. No antigen is known for it. Assay: immunoSEQ multiplex PCR; the TCRdb copy retains only in-frame clones and omits some. In the table there are about 36,000 clones, roughly 69% of which are singletons. Antigen-specific CD4+ T cells were expanded with viral peptide pools in the ViraFEST assay before sequencing. Scientists isolated CD4+ T cells after a roughly ten-day culture period ended. The person was diagnosed with PCR-confirmed SARS-CoV-2 infection between March and December 2020. Germline-derived CDR1 and CDR2 are MNHEY and SVGEGT. V lost 2 bases to trimming and J lost 3 bases, with 4 bases between them. The CDR3 is 12 residues long.

The chain couples TRBV6-2 or TRBV6-3 to TRBJ1-2; D gene ambiguous. The starting material was CD4+ T cells from PBMCs cultured with HCoV-NL63 spike peptides, obtained before COVID-19 vaccination. This receptor was obtained from a human donor who had a prior SARS-CoV-2 infection. The CDR3: CASSYQDYGYTF. The CDR3 nucleotides read TGTGCCAGCAGTTACCAGGACTATGGCTACACCTTC.